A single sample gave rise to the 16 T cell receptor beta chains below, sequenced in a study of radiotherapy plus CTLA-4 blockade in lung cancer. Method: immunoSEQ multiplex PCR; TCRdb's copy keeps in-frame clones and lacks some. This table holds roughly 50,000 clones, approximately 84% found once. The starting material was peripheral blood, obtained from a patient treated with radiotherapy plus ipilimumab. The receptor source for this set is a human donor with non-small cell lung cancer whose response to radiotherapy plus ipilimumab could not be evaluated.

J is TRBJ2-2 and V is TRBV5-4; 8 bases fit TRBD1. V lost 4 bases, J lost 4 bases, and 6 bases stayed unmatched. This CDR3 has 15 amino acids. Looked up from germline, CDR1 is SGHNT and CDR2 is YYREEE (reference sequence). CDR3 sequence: CASSPTGASTGELFF. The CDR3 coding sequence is TGTGCCAGCAGCCCGACAGGGGCGAGCACCGGGGAGCTGTTTTTT.

The chain's CDR3 is CASSPIYDRDEQYF. The CDR3 DNA reads as TGTGCCAGCAGCCCGATCTATGACAGGGACGAGCAGTACTTC. V and J are TRBV14 and TRBJ2-7, with 7 bases lining up with TRBD1. With V trimmed by 4 bases and J by 5 bases, 8 bases remained unmatched. Germline V CDR1 and CDR2: SGHDN, FVKESK. This CDR3 has 14 amino acids.

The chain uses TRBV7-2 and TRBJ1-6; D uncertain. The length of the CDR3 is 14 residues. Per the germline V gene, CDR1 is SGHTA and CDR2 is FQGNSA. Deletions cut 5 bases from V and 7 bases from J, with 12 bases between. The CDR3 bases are TGTGCCAGCAGCCTTACAGTACCCAATTCACCCCTCCACTTT. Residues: CASSLTVPNSPLHF. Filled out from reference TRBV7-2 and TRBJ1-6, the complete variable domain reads GAGVSQSPSNKVTEKGKDVELRCDPISGHTALYWYRQSLGQGLEFLIYFQGNSAPDKSGLPSDRFSAERTGGSVSTLTIQRTQQEDSAVYLCASSLTVPNSPLHFGNGTRLTVT.

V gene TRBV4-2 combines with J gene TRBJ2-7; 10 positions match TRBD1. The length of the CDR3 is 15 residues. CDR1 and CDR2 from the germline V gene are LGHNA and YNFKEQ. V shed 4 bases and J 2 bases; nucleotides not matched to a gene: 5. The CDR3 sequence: CASSPRTGGTYEQYF. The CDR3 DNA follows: TGTGCCAGCAGCCCACGGACAGGGGGAACCTACGAGCAGTACTTC.

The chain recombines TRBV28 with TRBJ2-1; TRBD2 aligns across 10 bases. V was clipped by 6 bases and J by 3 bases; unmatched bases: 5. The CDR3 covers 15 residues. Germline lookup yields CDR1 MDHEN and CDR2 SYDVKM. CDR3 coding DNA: TGTGCCAGCAGCTCTGGACTAGCGGACTACAATGAGCAGTTCTTC. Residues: CASSSGLADYNEQFF.

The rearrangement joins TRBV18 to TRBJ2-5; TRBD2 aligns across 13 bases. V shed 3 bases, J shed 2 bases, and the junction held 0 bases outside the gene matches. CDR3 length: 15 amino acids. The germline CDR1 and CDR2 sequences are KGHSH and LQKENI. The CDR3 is CASSPGLAGQETQYF. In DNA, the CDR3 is TGTGCCAGCTCACCGGGACTAGCGGGACAAGAGACCCAGTACTTC. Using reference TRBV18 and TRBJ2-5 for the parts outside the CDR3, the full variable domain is NAGVMQNPRHLVRRRGQEARLRCSPMKGHSHVYWYRQLPEEGLKFMVYLQKENIIDESGMPKERFSAEFPKEGPSILRIQQVVRGDSAAYFCASSPGLAGQETQYFGPGTRLLVL.

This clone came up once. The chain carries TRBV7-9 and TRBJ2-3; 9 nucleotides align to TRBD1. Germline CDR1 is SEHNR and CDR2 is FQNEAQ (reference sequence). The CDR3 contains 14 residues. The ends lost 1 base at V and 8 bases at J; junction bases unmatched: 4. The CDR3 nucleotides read TGTGCCAGCAGCTTAGGGGACAGGGAGGCTACGCAGTATTTT. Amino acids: CASSLGDREATQYF.

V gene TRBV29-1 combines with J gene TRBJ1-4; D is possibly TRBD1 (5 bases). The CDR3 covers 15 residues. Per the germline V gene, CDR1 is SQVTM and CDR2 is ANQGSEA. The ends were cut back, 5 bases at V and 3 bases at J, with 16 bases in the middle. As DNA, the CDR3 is TGCAGCGTTACCCCTTCAGGGACTTCTAATGAAAAACTGTTTTTT. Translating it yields CSVTPSGTSNEKLFF.

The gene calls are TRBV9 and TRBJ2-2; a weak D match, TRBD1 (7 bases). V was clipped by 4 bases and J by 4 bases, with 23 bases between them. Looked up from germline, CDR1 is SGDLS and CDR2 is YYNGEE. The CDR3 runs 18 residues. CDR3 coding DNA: TGTGCCAGCAGCCGATCAGGGGGACTTAAGTCACCCACCGGGGAGCTGTTTTTT. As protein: CASSRSGGLKSPTGELFF.

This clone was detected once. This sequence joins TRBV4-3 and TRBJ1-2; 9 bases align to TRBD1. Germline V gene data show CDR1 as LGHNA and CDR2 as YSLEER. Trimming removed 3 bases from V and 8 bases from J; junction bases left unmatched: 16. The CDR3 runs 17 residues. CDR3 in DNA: TGCGCCAGCAGCCAGAGTGGGACAGGGCCCACTCTGCGGGGCTACACCTTC. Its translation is CASSQSGTGPTLRGYTF.

The CDR3 region has the DNA TGTGCCAGCAGTTTAAATGGGGCAGGGACTAATGAAAAACTGTTTTTT. This sequence encodes CASSLNGAGTNEKLFF. The chain carries TRBV27 and TRBJ1-4, with D maybe TRBD1 (5 bases). Between the trimmed V and J ends, which lost 2 bases and 2 bases, there was a span of 12 bases. The CDR3 has 16 residues. Germline values: CDR1 MNHEY, CDR2 SMNVEV (reference sequence).

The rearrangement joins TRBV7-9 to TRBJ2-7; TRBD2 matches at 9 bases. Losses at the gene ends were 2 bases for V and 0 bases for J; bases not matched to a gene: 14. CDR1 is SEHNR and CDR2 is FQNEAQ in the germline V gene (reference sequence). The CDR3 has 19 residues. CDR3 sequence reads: CASSLYDLAGSPDSYEQYF. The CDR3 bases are TGTGCCAGCAGCTTATACGATCTAGCGGGATCGCCCGACTCCTACGAGCAGTACTTC.

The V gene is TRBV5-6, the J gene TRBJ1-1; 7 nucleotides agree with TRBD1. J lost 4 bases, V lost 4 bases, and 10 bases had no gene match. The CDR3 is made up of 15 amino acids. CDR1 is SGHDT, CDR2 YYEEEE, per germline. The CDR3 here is CASSPGPDRSTEAFF. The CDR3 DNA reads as TGTGCCAGCAGCCCAGGTCCGGACAGGTCCACTGAAGCTTTCTTT.

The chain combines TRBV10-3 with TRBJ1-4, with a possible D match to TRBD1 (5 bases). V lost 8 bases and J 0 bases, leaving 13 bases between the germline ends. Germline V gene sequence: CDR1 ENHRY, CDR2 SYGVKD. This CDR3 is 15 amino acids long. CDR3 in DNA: TGTGCCATCGGGGCCAGAGAGACAACTAATGAAAAACTGTTTTTT. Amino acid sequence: CAIGARETTNEKLFF.

DNA of the CDR3: TGTGCCACTCGGGACTCAAACTTAGCCAAAAACATTCAGTACTTC. Residues: CATRDSNLAKNIQYF. The chain carries TRBV10-3 and TRBJ2-4, with D maybe TRBD2 (6 bases). This CDR3 comprises 15 residues. Germline V lookup: CDR1 ENHRY, CDR2 SYGVKD. V was trimmed by 10 bases and J by 0 bases, leaving 16 bases between them.

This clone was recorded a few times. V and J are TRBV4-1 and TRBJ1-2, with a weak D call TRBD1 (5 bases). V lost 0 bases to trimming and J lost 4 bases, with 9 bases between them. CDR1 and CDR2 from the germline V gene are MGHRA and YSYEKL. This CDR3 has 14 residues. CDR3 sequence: CASSQEGRSYGYTF. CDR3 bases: TGCGCCAGCAGCCAAGAGGGGCGGAGCTATGGCTACACCTTC.